Sequencing of this T cell receptor (beta chain) was carried out in a study of PD-L1 blockade in urothelial cancer. Study information: Males with urothelial cancer arising in the bladder constituted most of the roughly 30 patients. A median of roughly 130,000 T cells was found in the blood samples. Study outcomes and limitations: At 3 weeks on treatment, tumor-associated clones expanded more with durable benefit.

In its sample, this clone was seen once. Its target is unknown. Regarding time point: pretreatment peripheral blood. Pretreatment and on-treatment blood mononuclear cell samples were taken, totaling between 1 and 8 time points per patient. The repertoire was sequenced with immunoSEQ multiplex PCR; TCRdb's copy has only in-frame clones and lacks some. The data show around 60,000 clones, around 81% seen once. Germline V CDR1 and CDR2: MDHEN, SYDVKM. The CDR3 spans 17 residues. The V and J ends lost 5 bases and 3 bases, in that order; junction bases with no gene match: 12. This clonotype was obtained from a man between 65 and 85 years old with urothelial cancer. The source was PBMCs, collected around atezolizumab (anti-PD-L1) treatment. This chain links TRBV28 with TRBJ1-3, with 8 bases lining up with TRBD1. This CDR3 is CASSIPSGQGNGNTIYF. CDR3 sequence (DNA): TGTGCCAGCAGTATCCCATCCGGACAGGGAAATGGAAACACCATATATTTT.